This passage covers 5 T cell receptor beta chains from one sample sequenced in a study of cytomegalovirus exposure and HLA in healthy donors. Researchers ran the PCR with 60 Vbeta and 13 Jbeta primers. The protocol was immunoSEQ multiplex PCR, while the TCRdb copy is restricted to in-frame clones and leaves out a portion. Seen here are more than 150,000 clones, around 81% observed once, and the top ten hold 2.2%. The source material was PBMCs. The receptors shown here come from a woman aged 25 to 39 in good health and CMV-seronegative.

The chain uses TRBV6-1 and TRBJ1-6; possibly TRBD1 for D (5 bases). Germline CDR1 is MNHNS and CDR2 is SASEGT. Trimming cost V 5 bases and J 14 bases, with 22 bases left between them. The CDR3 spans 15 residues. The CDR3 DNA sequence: TGTGCCAGCAGTACCCGCCCGGGGACCCCGGGGGCCCTCCACTTT. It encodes CASSTRPGTPGALHF.

As DNA, the CDR3 is TGTGCCAGCAGTATCGGACTCACAGATACGCAGTATTTT. Protein sequence: CASSIGLTDTQYF. V usage is TRBV27 and J usage is TRBJ2-3, with a weak D call TRBD2 (5 bases). The CDR3 runs 13 residues. V was pared by 5 bases and J by 2 bases, with 8 bases between. Per germline, CDR1 MNHEY and CDR2 SMNVEV (reference sequence).

This CDR3 is CASSFQRGSGQETQYF. CDR3 DNA sequence: TGTGCCAGCAGCTTTCAGCGCGGTTCAGGGCAAGAGACCCAGTACTTC. The chain joins TRBV5-8 to TRBJ2-5; D is perhaps TRBD1 (5 bases). Deletions cut 2 bases from V and 2 bases from J, with 16 bases between. From germline, CDR1 is SGHTS and CDR2 YDEGEE. The CDR3 is 16 amino acids.

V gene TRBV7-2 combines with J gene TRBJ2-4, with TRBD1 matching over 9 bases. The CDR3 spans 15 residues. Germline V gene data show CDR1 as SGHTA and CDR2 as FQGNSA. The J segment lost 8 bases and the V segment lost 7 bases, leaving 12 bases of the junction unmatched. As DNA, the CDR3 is TGTGCCAGCACCCTCGGCTCGGGACAGGGTGACATTCAGTACTTC. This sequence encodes CASTLGSGQGDIQYF.

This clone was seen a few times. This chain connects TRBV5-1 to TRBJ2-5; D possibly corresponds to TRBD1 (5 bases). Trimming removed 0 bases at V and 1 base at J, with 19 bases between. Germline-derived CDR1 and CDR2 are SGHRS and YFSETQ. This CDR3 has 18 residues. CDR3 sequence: CASSLAGLNSGAQETQYF. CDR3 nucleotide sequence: TGCGCCAGCAGCTTGGCCGGTCTCAACTCTGGGGCCCAAGAGACCCAGTACTTC.